Listed below are T cell receptor beta chains from one sample, sequenced in a study of beta chain features in type 1 diabetes. The data were produced by immunoSEQ multiplex PCR, yet TCRdb's version contains in-frame clones alone and is incomplete. The table shows 200,000 to 250,000 clones, with around 15% occurring only once. Sequenced material: naive CD4+ T cells from blood. These receptors were obtained from a man aged 25 to 45 with type 1 diabetes. Both conserved end residues are part of each CDR3. Fields, in order: D gene, clone size, J gene, V gene, CDR3 protein, CDR3 DNA. The D gene is left open where the match is weak. For some rows the clone size is stated as once, few or many, or as a class when expanded; others skip it.

NA few TRBJ1-5 TRBV30 CAWRAPGTQNQPQHF TGTGCCTGGAGGGCACCGGGGACACAGAATCAGCCCCAGCATTTT
TRBD2 NA TRBJ2-1 TRBV7-6 CASSSPGTSKNEQFF TGTGCCAGCAGCTCACCCGGGACTAGCAAGAATGAGCAGTTCTTC
NA few TRBJ2-5 TRBV11-2 CASSPQRSQETQYF TGTGCCAGCAGCCCCCAGCGTTCGCAAGAGACCCAGTACTTC
NA NA TRBJ2-3 TRBV2 CASSALATDTQYF TGTGCCAGCAGTGCACTAGCCACAGATACGCAGTATTTT
NA few TRBJ2-4 TRBV23-1 CASSHASSEGAKNIQYF TGCGCCAGCAGTCACGCCTCTTCAGAGGGAGCCAAAAACATTCAGTACTTC
TRBD1 NA TRBJ2-7 TRBV29-1 CSARQGEGYEQYF TGCAGCGCGCGACAGGGGGAGGGCTACGAGCAGTACTTC
TRBD2 NA TRBJ2-1 TRBV7-2 CASSYLAGFYNEQFF TGTGCCAGCAGCTATCTAGCGGGATTTTACAATGAGCAGTTCTTC
NA NA TRBJ2-7 TRBV25-1 CASSDVGSSNEQYF TGTGCCAGCAGTGACGTCGGGAGTTCCAACGAGCAGTACTTC
NA NA TRBJ2-5 TRBV30 CAWSRTGTPGTQYF TGTGCCTGGAGTAGAACCGGGACCCCAGGAACCCAGTACTTC
NA NA TRBJ2-2 TRBV18 CASSLNRGELFF TGTGCCAGCTCCCTAAATCGGGGGGAGCTGTTTTTT
TRBD1 NA TRBJ2-1 TRBV15 CATSRGGTGRNEQFF TGTGCCACCAGCAGAGGTGGGACAGGGAGGAATGAGCAGTTCTTC
NA NA TRBJ2-3 TRBV5-1 CASRLPLRDTQYF TGCGCCAGCCGCTTGCCCCTGCGGGATACGCAGTATTTT
NA NA TRBJ2-1 TRBV7-2 CASSLEAYYNEQFF TGTGCCAGCAGCTTAGAGGCCTACTACAATGAGCAGTTCTTC
NA NA TRBJ2-7 TRBV7-2 CASSLTGHSEQYF TGTGCCAGCAGCTTAACGGGACACAGCGAGCAGTACTTC
TRBD1 NA TRBJ2-3 TRBV29-1 CSEWTGGTDTQYF TGCAGCGAGTGGACAGGGGGCACAGATACGCAGTATTTT
NA few TRBJ2-5 TRBV5-4 CASSISTGYQETQYF TGTGCCAGCAGCATTTCGACAGGTTACCAAGAGACCCAGTACTTC
TRBD1 few TRBJ2-7 TRBV23-1 CASSQGQGAYEQYF TGCGCCAGCAGTCAGGGACAGGGGGCTTACGAGCAGTACTTC
TRBD1 few TRBJ2-6 TRBV28 CASRPTGAGANVLTF TGTGCCAGCAGGCCTACAGGGGCTGGGGCCAACGTCCTGACTTTC
NA few TRBJ2-1 TRBV6-5 CASSYGGFLGDEQFF TGTGCCAGCAGTTACGGAGGTTTTCTAGGCGATGAGCAGTTCTTC
TRBD2 NA TRBJ2-7 TRBV25-1 CASSDTFSGRRREQYF TGTGCCAGCAGTGACACGTTTAGCGGGAGGCGAAGGGAGCAGTACTTC
TRBD2 few TRBJ2-5 TRBV7-9 CASSPLAGGSRETQYF TGTGCCAGCAGCCCCCTAGCGGGAGGGAGTCGGGAGACCCAGTACTTC
NA NA TRBJ2-7 TRBV19 CASSSNPTRPSYEQYF TGTGCCAGTAGTTCCAATCCGACTAGACCTAGCTACGAGCAGTACTTC
NA NA TRBJ2-1 TRBV7-2 CASSLDAGRNEQFF TGTGCCAGCAGCTTAGATGCGGGGCGCAATGAGCAGTTCTTC
NA NA TRBJ2-5 TRBV30 CAWIARQQETQYF TGTGCCTGGATAGCCAGACAGCAAGAGACCCAGTACTTC
NA few TRBJ2-7 TRBV30 CAWSRGYEQYF TGTGCCTGGAGCCGGGGCTACGAGCAGTACTTC
NA NA TRBJ1-1 TRBV5-1 CASSLHGNTEAFF TGCGCCAGCAGCTTGCACGGGAACACTGAAGCTTTCTTT
TRBD1 few TRBJ2-3 TRBV10-3 CATRQDRGLGADTQYF TGTGCCACCAGGCAAGACAGGGGTTTGGGCGCAGATACGCAGTATTTT
NA few TRBJ2-1 TRBV29-1 CSVVRDRSYNEQFF TGCAGCGTTGTCCGGGATAGGTCCTACAATGAGCAGTTCTTC
TRBD1 few TRBJ2-3 TRBV30 CAWGPSGTATDTQYF TGTGCCTGGGGCCCCTCCGGGACAGCGACAGATACGCAGTATTTT
TRBD1 few TRBJ2-3 TRBV11-2 CASSLPGTGGTDTQYF TGTGCCAGCAGCTTACCTGGGACAGGTGGCACAGATACGCAGTATTTT
TRBD1 NA TRBJ2-5 TRBV7-2 CASSLETGAETQYF TGTGCCAGCAGCTTAGAGACAGGGGCAGAGACCCAGTACTTC
NA NA TRBJ1-2 TRBV7-8 CASSLGAGLNYGYTF TGTGCCAGCAGCTTAGGGGCAGGGTTAAACTATGGCTACACCTTC
NA few TRBJ2-7 TRBV15 CATSRDPSGEQYF TGTGCCACCAGCAGAGATCCAAGCGGCGAGCAGTACTTC
NA NA TRBJ2-4 TRBV29-1 CSVEDLGGPWAKNIQYF TGCAGCGTTGAAGATCTTGGGGGACCCTGGGCCAAAAACATTCAGTACTTC
TRBD2 few TRBJ2-7 TRBV4-1 CASSQFAGTTVGEQYF TGCGCCAGCAGCCAATTTGCGGGGACTACCGTGGGGGAGCAGTACTTC
NA few TRBJ2-1 TRBV4-1 CASSPRSYDEQFF TGCGCCAGCAGCCCCAGGTCTTATGATGAGCAGTTCTTC
NA NA TRBJ2-5 TRBV4-2 CASSQDLKGKETQYF TGTGCCAGCAGCCAAGATTTGAAGGGGAAAGAGACCCAGTACTTC
TRBD2 few TRBJ2-1 TRBV6-5 CASSLIAGVNNEQFF TGTGCCAGCAGCCTTATAGCGGGTGTTAACAATGAGCAGTTCTTC
TRBD1 few TRBJ1-2 TRBV2 CASDRDRVQANYGYTF TGTGCCAGCGACCGGGACAGGGTTCAAGCTAACTATGGCTACACCTTC
NA many TRBJ2-1 TRBV7-2 CASSLSWNEQFF TGTGCCAGCAGCTTATCGTGGAATGAGCAGTTCTTC
NA few TRBJ2-3 TRBV29-1 CSVGPTSTDTQYF TGCAGCGTTGGGCCTACTAGCACAGATACGCAGTATTTT
NA few TRBJ1-1 TRBV20-1 CSARAGKAFF TGCAGTGCTAGAGCAGGGAAAGCTTTCTTT